The 23 T cell receptor beta chains below were found in one sample sequenced in a study of T-cell memory formation after mild COVID-19. TCRdb re-called the 5' RACE reads through MiXCR, storing one row per CDR3 protein. The table has over 400,000 distinct CDR3 sequences, around 22% seen once. The sample taken for sequencing was PBMCs or a T cell subset sorted from them (not recorded which). These receptor sequences come from an adult woman who had mild COVID-19 (a few samples of this study predate the infection). Cell type and time point are not known.

DNA for the CDR3: TGTGCCAGCAGTTACCTCCCAGGGTATGGTGAGCAGTTCTTC. This translates into CASSYLPGYGEQFF. This sequence joins TRBV6-5 and TRBJ2-1; tentatively, D is TRBD1 (5 bases). Trimming removed 2 bases at V and 9 bases at J, with 14 bases between. The V gene's germline CDR1 is MNHEY and CDR2 SVGAGI. CDR3 size: 14 residues.

V and J are TRBV7-2 and TRBJ2-1; D gene uncertain. V shed 2 bases and J shed 6 bases, with 8 bases lying between them. CDR1 and CDR2 from the germline V gene are SGHTA and FQGNSA. CDR3 length equals 13 residues. CDR3 sequence reads: CASSLFSVNEQFF. CDR3 nucleotide sequence: TGTGCCAGCAGCTTATTTTCGGTCAATGAGCAGTTCTTC.

This clonotype was found a few times. This chain joins TRBV9 and TRBJ2-3; D remains unclear. This CDR3 comprises 13 residues. Deletions cut 3 bases from V and 3 bases from J, with 8 bases between. Germline assignment: CDR1 SGDLS and CDR2 YYNGEE. Here the CDR3 reads CASSDFRTDTQYF. Here the CDR3 DNA reads TGTGCCAGCAGCGACTTTAGGACAGATACGCAGTATTTT.

The chain employs TRBV4-3 and TRBJ2-3; D not resolved. Trimming took 0 bases from V and 4 from J, leaving 5 bases between them. This CDR3 has 13 amino acids. In germline, CDR1 is LGHNA, CDR2 YSLEER. The CDR3 spells CASSQEAADTQYF. CDR3 DNA: TGCGCCAGCAGCCAAGAGGCTGCAGATACGCAGTATTTT.

In its sample, this clonotype was seen a few times. V gene TRBV12-3 or TRBV12-4 combines with J gene TRBJ2-7, with 10 bases identical to TRBD1. J was trimmed by 6 bases and V by 6 bases; bases with no gene match: 8. There are 14 residues in the CDR3. The CDR3 region has the DNA TGTGCCAGCAGCAATTCCGGGACAGGGGCCGAGCAGTACTTC. Translation: CASSNSGTGAEQYF.

The rearrangement links TRBV6-5 to TRBJ2-7; 7 nucleotides line up with TRBD1. Germline V gene lookup returns CDR1 MNHEY and CDR2 SVGAGI. This CDR3 is 14 amino acids long. V was pared by 6 bases and J by 2 bases, with 7 bases of the junction left unmatched. The DNA of the CDR3 is TGTGCCAGCAGGAACCGACAGGGACCCTACGAGCAGTACTTC. As protein: CASRNRQGPYEQYF.

This clonotype was picked up a small number of times. The rearrangement uses TRBV2 and TRBJ2-1, with 11 bases matching TRBD2. CDR1 and CDR2 (germline): SNHLY, FYNNEI. The CDR3 sequence is 16 residues long. J gave up 4 bases and V 8 bases, and 10 bases lay outside the gene matches. In nucleotides, the CDR3 is TGTGCCAGCCCTCCCTCTAGCGGGAGGAGGTACAATGAGCAGTTCTTC. Translating gives CASPPSSGRRYNEQFF.

The J gene is TRBJ2-7, the V gene TRBV7-9; D unresolved. Germline loops: CDR1 SEHNR, CDR2 FQNEAQ (reference sequence). With 4 bases removed from V and 3 bases from J, the gap between germline ends came to 16 bases. This CDR3 region has 15 residues. The CDR3 nucleotides are TGTGCCAGCAGCTCAGGTGAGGCAGCCCACTACGAGCAGTACTTC. Translation gives CASSSGEAAHYEQYF.

The rearrangement links TRBV6-6 to TRBJ2-7, with 7 bases fitting TRBD1. Trimming at V came to 11 bases and at J to 0 bases, leaving 16 bases not matched to a gene. CDR1 and CDR2 from the germline V gene are MNHNY and SVGAGI (reference sequence). CDR3 length equals 16 residues. The CDR3 sequence is CASRDSGSPSSYEQYF. The DNA of the CDR3 is TGTGCCTCCCGGGACAGCGGATCCCCCAGCTCCTACGAGCAGTACTTC.

There are a few counts of this clonotype. This chain joins TRBV24-1 and TRBJ2-5, with D possibly matching TRBD2 (5 bases). The CDR3 has 14 amino acids. The V end was cut by 0 bases, the J end by 3 bases, with 7 bases between. CDR1 and CDR2 (germline): KGHDR, SFDVKD. CDR3 loop: CATSDLSGEETQYF. CDR3 nucleotides: TGTGCCACCAGTGATTTGTCCGGGGAAGAGACCCAGTACTTC.

This clonotype was counted a few times. V is TRBV15 and J is TRBJ2-1; possible D gene TRBD2, 5 bases. The ends were cut back, 6 bases at V and 7 bases at J, with 22 bases in the middle. This CDR3 is built from 16 residues. Germline-derived CDR1 and CDR2 are LNHNV and YYDKDF (reference sequence). DNA for the CDR3: TGTGCCACCAGTAACTTCGGAGGACCTATGGGGAATGAGCAGTTCTTC. Amino acids: CATSNFGGPMGNEQFF.

This clonotype was seen only a few times. The genes are TRBV12-5 and TRBJ2-2, with D unresolved. Trimming pared 6 bases from V and 0 bases from J, leaving 5 bases between. From germline, CDR1 is LGHNT and CDR2 FRNRAP. This CDR3 is built from 13 residues. The CDR3 DNA reads TGTGCTAGTGGGGATTCGAACACCGGGGAGCTGTTTTTT. It is translated as CASGDSNTGELFF.

The sample holds a few counts of this clonotype. The CDR3 loop is CASSPGLAGTPEQFF. The DNA of the CDR3 is TGCGCCAGCAGCCCAGGACTAGCGGGAACCCCTGAGCAGTTCTTC. V gene TRBV5-1 combines with J gene TRBJ2-1; 12 nucleotides agree with TRBD2. V was pared by 4 bases and J by 9 bases, with 8 bases of the junction left unmatched. Looked up from germline, CDR1 is SGHRS and CDR2 is YFSETQ. The CDR3 runs to 15 residues.

This clonotype was counted between two and nine times. The V gene is TRBV7-8, the J gene TRBJ2-2; perhaps TRBD2 as D (6 bases). The length of the CDR3 is 14 residues. CDR1 is SGHVS, CDR2 FQNEAQ, per germline. V lost 6 bases, J lost 2 bases, and 10 bases lay in between. The CDR3 sequence: CASSWDSNTGELFF. In nucleotides, the CDR3 is TGTGCCAGCAGTTGGGACTCAAACACCGGGGAGCTGTTTTTT.

DNA of the CDR3: TGTGCCAGCAGCCAAGGGGCCCGACTAGCGGAAGAGACCCAGTACTTC. Protein sequence: CASSQGARLAEETQYF. The rearrangement links TRBV6-2 or TRBV6-3 to TRBJ2-5; 9 bases agree with TRBD2. V shed 6 bases and J 3 bases; nucleotides not matched to a gene: 11. The CDR3 has 16 residues. Looked up from germline, CDR1 is MNHEY and CDR2 is SVGEGT.

This clonotype has ten or more counts. This sequence joins TRBV5-1 and TRBJ2-7; TRBD2 matches at 13 bases. The CDR3 length is 15 residues. Germline V lookup: CDR1 SGHRS, CDR2 YFSETQ. The J segment lost 7 bases and the V segment lost 3 bases, leaving 7 bases of the junction unmatched. The CDR3 loop reads CASSYGLAGANEQYF. For the CDR3, the DNA is TGCGCCAGCAGCTACGGACTAGCGGGAGCGAATGAGCAGTACTTC.

This clonotype was seen more than once but under ten times. The chain recombines TRBV4-2 with TRBJ2-3; D not resolved. CDR3 size: 18 residues. Per germline, CDR1 LGHNA and CDR2 YNFKEQ. V was cut by 3 bases and J by 1 base, with 20 bases left in between. The CDR3 sequence: CASSHQSRPKYGTDTQYF. The CDR3 DNA reads as TGTGCCAGCAGCCACCAAAGTAGGCCCAAATACGGCACAGATACGCAGTATTTT.

This clonotype was found once. The chain employs TRBV5-1 and TRBJ1-3, with TRBD1 matching over 10 bases. Per the germline V gene, CDR1 is SGHRS and CDR2 is YFSETQ. The junction had 12 bases not matched to a gene; V was cut back by 4 bases and J by 2 bases. The CDR3 runs 18 residues. The DNA of the CDR3 is TGCGCCAGCAGCCCCCTCCCGGGACAGGGGATCCCTGGAAACACCATATATTTT. This sequence encodes CASSPLPGQGIPGNTIYF. The variable domain in full, completed from reference TRBV5-1 and TRBJ1-3, reads KAGVTQTPRYLIKTRGQQVTLSCSPISGHRSVSWYQQTPGQGLQFLFEYFSETQRNKGNFPGRFSGRQFSNSRSEMNVSTLELGDSALYLCASSPLPGQGIPGNTIYFGEGSWLTVV.

This clonotype came up many times. The rearrangement uses TRBV7-9 and TRBJ2-3; TRBD1 aligns across 9 bases. Germline trimming cut 4 bases from V and 1 base from J; bases unmatched to any gene: 12. CDR1 and CDR2 (germline): SEHNR, FQNEAQ (reference sequence). The CDR3 loop spans 18 amino acids. The CDR3 DNA reads as TGTGCCAGCAGCTCCGCCCCCGGGACAGGGAGAGGCACAGATACGCAGTATTTT. Residues: CASSSAPGTGRGTDTQYF. The complete variable domain, with remaining parts taken from reference TRBV7-9 and TRBJ2-3, reads DTGVSQNPRHKITKRGQNVTFRCDPISEHNRLYWYRQTLGQGPEFLTYFQNEAQLEKSRLLSDRFSAERPKGSFSTLEIQRTEQGDSAMYLCASSSAPGTGRGTDTQYFGPGTRLTVL.

This clonotype was detected only a few times. The chain recombines TRBV10-3 with TRBJ1-5, with D tentatively TRBD1 (6 bases). CDR3 size: 14 residues. The V gene lost 4 bases and the J gene lost 5 bases, with 12 bases spanning the gap. CDR1 and CDR2 from the germline V gene are ENHRY and SYGVKD. CDR3 in DNA: TGTGCCATCAGTGTCTCGGCAGGGGATCAGCCCCAGCATTTT. Amino acid sequence: CAISVSAGDQPQHF.

The chain joins TRBV19 to TRBJ1-2; the D is unclear. The CDR3 extends over 12 amino acids. CDR1 is LNHDA, CDR2 SQIVND, per germline (reference sequence). The germline V and J ends were trimmed by 6 bases and 8 bases, with 13 bases remaining between them. CDR3 DNA: TGTGCCAGTAGCAGACCCCTAATAGGCTACACCTTC. This encodes CASSRPLIGYTF.

The chain links TRBV30 to TRBJ2-7, with TRBD2 as a possible D gene (5 bases). The CDR3 is 15 amino acids. Germline CDR1 and CDR2: GTSNPN and SVGIG (reference sequence). Trimming took off 1 base at V and 2 bases at J, with 15 bases between the two ends. The CDR3 DNA reads as TGTGCCTGGAGTGCCCGACCTAGCTACACCTACGAGCAGTACTTC. Amino acid sequence: CAWSARPSYTYEQYF.

The V call is TRBV4-1, the J call TRBJ2-7; 8 bases align to TRBD2. The J segment lost 3 bases and the V segment lost 0 bases, leaving 10 bases of the junction unmatched. The CDR3 has 17 amino acids. CDR1 and CDR2 from the germline V gene are MGHRA and YSYEKL. CDR3 DNA sequence: TGCGCCAGCAGCCAAGATTGGAGGGCGGGGGGTTACTACGAGCAGTACTTC. It codes for CASSQDWRAGGYYEQYF.